The present T cell receptor beta chain was sequenced within a study of response to subunit inactivated influenza vaccine. CDR1 LGHNA and CDR2 YSLEER come from the germline V gene. Deletions cut 0 bases from V and 5 bases from J, with 11 bases between. This CDR3 region has 15 residues. There are many counts of this clonotype. From the RT-PCR reads, TCRdb called clonotypes with MiXCR, one entry per CDR3 protein. The table has approximately 530,000 distinct CDR3 sequences, less than 8% seen once. This sample comprised PBMCs from blood, obtained less than 30 months after vaccination. The rearrangement links TRBV4-3 to TRBJ2-1; either TRBD1 or TRBD2 may fit D (5 bases each). This sequence originates from a man aged 50 to 69 who received an inactivated influenza vaccine. This CDR3 reads CASSQDVGGHNEQFF. In DNA form, the CDR3 reads TGCGCCAGCAGCCAAGATGTTGGGGGACACAATGAGCAGTTCTTC.